This T cell receptor beta chain was sequenced during a study of CD8 T cells in Susac syndrome. Sequencing targeted TCR beta in blood CD8+ and CD4+ T cells. The multiple sclerosis controls, all treatment-naive patients, had relapsing-remitting disease that was stable or active. Random hexamers served to reverse transcribe roughly 0.5 to 1 ug RNA. With immunoSEQ multiplex PCR, TCR beta CDR3 was amplified across 54 Vbeta and 13 Jbeta. Each CDR3 protein is one row after TCRdb ran MiXCR on the immunoSEQ multiplex PCR reads. The sample lists some 65,000 distinct CDR3 sequences, roughly 94% occurring once. The V segment lost 3 bases and the J segment 4 bases; nucleotides outside the gene matches: 4. The CDR3 runs to 14 residues. Per germline, CDR1 MDHEN and CDR2 SYDVKM.

The receptor comes from a human donor with multiple sclerosis. Input material: CD8+ T cells from PBMCs. V is TRBV28 and J is TRBJ1-1, with 8 bases fitting TRBD1. The CDR3 reads CASSLGDRITEAFF. As DNA, the CDR3 is TGTGCCAGCAGTTTGGGGGACAGGATCACTGAAGCTTTCTTT.